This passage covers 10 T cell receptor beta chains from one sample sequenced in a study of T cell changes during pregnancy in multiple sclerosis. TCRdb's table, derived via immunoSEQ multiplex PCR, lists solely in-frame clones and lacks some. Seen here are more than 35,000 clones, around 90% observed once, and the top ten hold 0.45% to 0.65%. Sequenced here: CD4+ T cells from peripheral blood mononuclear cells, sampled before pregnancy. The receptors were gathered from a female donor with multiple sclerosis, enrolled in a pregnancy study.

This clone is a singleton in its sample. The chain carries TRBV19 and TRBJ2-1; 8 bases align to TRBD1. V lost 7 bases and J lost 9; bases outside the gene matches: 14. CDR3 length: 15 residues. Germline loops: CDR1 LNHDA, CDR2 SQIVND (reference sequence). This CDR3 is CASKPAGQGFGEQFF. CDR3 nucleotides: TGTGCCAGTAAACCGGCTGGACAGGGTTTCGGTGAGCAGTTCTTC.

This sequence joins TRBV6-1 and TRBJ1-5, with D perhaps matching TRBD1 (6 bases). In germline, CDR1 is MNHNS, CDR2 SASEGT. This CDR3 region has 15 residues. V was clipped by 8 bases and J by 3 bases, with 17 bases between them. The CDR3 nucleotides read TGTGCCAGCCATGAGTCGCGGGGGCTCAATCAGCCCCAGCATTTT. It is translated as CASHESRGLNQPQHF.

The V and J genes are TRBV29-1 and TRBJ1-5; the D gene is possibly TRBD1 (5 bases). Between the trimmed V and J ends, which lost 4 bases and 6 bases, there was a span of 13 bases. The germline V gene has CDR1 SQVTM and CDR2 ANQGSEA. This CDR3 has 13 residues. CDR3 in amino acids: CSVVAGNGQPQHF. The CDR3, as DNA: TGCAGCGTTGTGGCAGGGAACGGTCAGCCCCAGCATTTT.

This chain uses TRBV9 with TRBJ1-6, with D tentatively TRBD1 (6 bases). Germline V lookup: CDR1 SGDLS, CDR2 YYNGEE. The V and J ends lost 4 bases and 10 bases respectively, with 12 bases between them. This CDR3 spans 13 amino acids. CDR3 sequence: CASSYRVDSPLHF. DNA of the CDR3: TGTGCCAGCAGCTACAGGGTCGACTCACCCCTCCACTTT.

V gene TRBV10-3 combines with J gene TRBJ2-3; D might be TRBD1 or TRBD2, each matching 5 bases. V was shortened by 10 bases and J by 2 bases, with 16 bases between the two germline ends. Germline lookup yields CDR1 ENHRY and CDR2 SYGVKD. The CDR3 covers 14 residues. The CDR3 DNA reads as TGTGCCAGCAGAGGGGTCTCCCCCACAGATACGCAGTATTTT. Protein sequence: CASRGVSPTDTQYF.

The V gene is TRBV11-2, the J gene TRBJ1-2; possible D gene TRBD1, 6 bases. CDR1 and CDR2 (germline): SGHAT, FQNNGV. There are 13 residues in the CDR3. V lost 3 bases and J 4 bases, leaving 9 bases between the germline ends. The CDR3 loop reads CASSLGATYGYTF. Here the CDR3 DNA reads TGTGCCAGCAGCTTGGGGGCGACCTATGGCTACACCTTC.

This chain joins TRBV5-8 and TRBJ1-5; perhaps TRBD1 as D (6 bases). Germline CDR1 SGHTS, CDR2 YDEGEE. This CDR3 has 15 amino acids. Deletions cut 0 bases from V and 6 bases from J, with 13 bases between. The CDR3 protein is CASSLGQVSSQPQHF. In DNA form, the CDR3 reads TGTGCCAGCAGCTTGGGACAGGTTTCGAGTCAGCCCCAGCATTTT.

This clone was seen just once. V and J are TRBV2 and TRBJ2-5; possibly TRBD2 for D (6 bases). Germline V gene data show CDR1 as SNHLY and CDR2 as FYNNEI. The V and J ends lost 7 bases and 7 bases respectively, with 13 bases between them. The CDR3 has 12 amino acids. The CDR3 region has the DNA TGTGCCAGCAACGGGGAGGACGGGACCCAGTACTTC. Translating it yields CASNGEDGTQYF. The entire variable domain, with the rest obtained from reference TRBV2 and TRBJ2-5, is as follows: EPEVTQTPSHQVTQMGQEVILRCVPISNHLYFYWYRQILGQKVEFLVSFYNNEISEKSEIFDDQFSVERPDGSNFTLKIRSTKLEDSAMYFCASNGEDGTQYFGPGTRLLVL.

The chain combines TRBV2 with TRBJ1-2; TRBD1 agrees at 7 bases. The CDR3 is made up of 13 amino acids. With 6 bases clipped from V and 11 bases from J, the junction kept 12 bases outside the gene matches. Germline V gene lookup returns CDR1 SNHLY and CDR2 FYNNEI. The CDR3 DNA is TGTGCCAGCAGCCAGGACAGGCCCAGGAGGTACACCTTC. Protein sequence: CASSQDRPRRYTF.

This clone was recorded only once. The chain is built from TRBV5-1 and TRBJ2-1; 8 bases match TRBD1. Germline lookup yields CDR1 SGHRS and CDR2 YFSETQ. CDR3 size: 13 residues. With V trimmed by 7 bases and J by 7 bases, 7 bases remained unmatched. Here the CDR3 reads CASSGQGANEQFF. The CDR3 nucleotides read TGCGCCAGCTCCGGGCAGGGGGCAAATGAGCAGTTCTTC.